This is a list of T cell receptor beta chains from one sample in a study of blood T cell repertoires in COVID-19. TCRdb's table, derived via immunoSEQ multiplex PCR, lists solely in-frame clones and lacks some. This sample yields more than 65,000 clones, of which around 80% are seen a single time; 5% to 6% belongs to the top ten. Material for sequencing was peripheral blood. The receptors were gathered from a man aged 45-60 years with active COVID-19. The CDR3 runs from the conserved cysteine through the conserved F or W. The D gene is left open where the match is weak. Where a row states a size, it is once, few, many or the class of an expanded clone; other rows omit it.

j_gene: TRBJ2-3; abundance: -; v_gene: TRBV5-8; d_gene: -; CDR3aa: CASSTGDSGTDTQYF; CDR3nt: TGTGCCAGCAGCACTGGGGACTCTGGCACAGATACGCAGTATTTT
j_gene: TRBJ1-5; abundance: -; v_gene: TRBV3-1/TRBV3-2; d_gene: -; CDR3aa: CASSQGRERAQPQHF; CDR3nt: TGTGCCAGCAGCCAAGGCAGGGAACGGGCACAGCCCCAGCATTTT
j_gene: TRBJ2-1; abundance: -; v_gene: TRBV2; d_gene: TRBD1; CDR3aa: CASLRDRGTSEQFF; CDR3nt: TGTGCCAGCCTCAGGGACAGGGGGACAAGTGAGCAGTTCTTC
j_gene: TRBJ1-1; abundance: -; v_gene: TRBV5-4; d_gene: TRBD1; CDR3aa: CASSPRTGSDTEAFF; CDR3nt: TGTGCCAGCAGCCCCAGGACAGGGTCGGACACTGAAGCTTTCTTT
j_gene: TRBJ2-1; abundance: -; v_gene: TRBV27; d_gene: -; CDR3aa: CASSLTAVSIYNEQFF; CDR3nt: TGTGCCAGCAGTTTAACGGCGGTTTCGATATACAATGAGCAGTTCTTC
j_gene: TRBJ2-3; abundance: -; v_gene: TRBV5-6; d_gene: TRBD2; CDR3aa: CASSLRTSGSGTQYF; CDR3nt: TGTGCCAGCAGCTTAAGGACTAGCGGGAGTGGTACGCAGTATTTT
j_gene: TRBJ2-1; abundance: -; v_gene: TRBV24-1; d_gene: TRBD1; CDR3aa: CATSGTGGRGSGLNEQFF; CDR3nt: TGTGCCACCAGCGGGACAGGGGGCAGGGGGAGCGGGTTAAATGAGCAGTTCTTC
j_gene: TRBJ1-2; abundance: -; v_gene: TRBV6-5; d_gene: -; CDR3aa: CASSYSPGAGGYTF; CDR3nt: TGTGCCAGCAGTTACTCGCCTGGGGCCGGGGGCTACACCTTC
j_gene: TRBJ2-4; abundance: -; v_gene: TRBV6-4; d_gene: TRBD2; CDR3aa: CARILAGGPRDIQYF; CDR3nt: TGTGCCAGGATACTAGCGGGAGGGCCGAGGGACATTCAGTACTTC
j_gene: TRBJ2-2; abundance: -; v_gene: TRBV27; d_gene: TRBD2; CDR3aa: CASSYPSGGGGELFF; CDR3nt: TGTGCCAGCAGTTATCCTAGCGGGGGTGGCGGGGAGCTGTTTTTT
j_gene: TRBJ2-5; abundance: -; v_gene: TRBV5-6; d_gene: TRBD2; CDR3aa: CASRRRGAERETQYF; CDR3nt: TGTGCCAGCCGACGGCGGGGGGCAGAACGAGAGACCCAGTACTTC
j_gene: TRBJ2-7; abundance: -; v_gene: TRBV4-3; d_gene: TRBD2; CDR3aa: CASSQDFQSPAGETVREQYF; CDR3nt: TGCGCCAGCAGCCAAGATTTTCAGTCCCCGGCGGGAGAAACGGTTCGCGAGCAGTACTTC
j_gene: TRBJ1-2; abundance: -; v_gene: TRBV5-4; d_gene: TRBD1; CDR3aa: CASSLGDRASYGYTF; CDR3nt: TGTGCCAGCAGCTTGGGGGACAGGGCGTCCTATGGCTACACCTTC
j_gene: TRBJ2-7; abundance: -; v_gene: TRBV11-2; d_gene: -; CDR3aa: CASSSGGLAYEQYF; CDR3nt: TGTGCCAGCAGCTCCGGGGGATTGGCCTACGAGCAGTACTTC
j_gene: TRBJ1-6; abundance: -; v_gene: TRBV4-2; d_gene: -; CDR3aa: CASSQDRPGWTENSPLHF; CDR3nt: TGTGCCAGCAGCCAAGATAGGCCGGGCTGGACAGAGAATTCACCCCTCCACTTT
j_gene: TRBJ2-1; abundance: -; v_gene: TRBV10-3; d_gene: -; CDR3aa: CAISELGGNEQFF; CDR3nt: TGTGCCATCAGTGAGTTAGGCGGCAATGAGCAGTTCTTC
j_gene: TRBJ2-5; abundance: -; v_gene: TRBV28; d_gene: TRBD1; CDR3aa: CASSLIGQGSETQYF; CDR3nt: TGTGCCAGCAGTTTAATAGGACAGGGGTCCGAGACCCAGTACTTC
j_gene: TRBJ2-6; abundance: -; v_gene: TRBV27; d_gene: TRBD1; CDR3aa: CATRGTGFAGANVLTF; CDR3nt: TGTGCCACCAGGGGGACAGGGTTTGCTGGGGCCAACGTCCTGACTTTC
j_gene: TRBJ2-1; abundance: -; v_gene: TRBV6-6; d_gene: TRBD2; CDR3aa: CASSYSTSGAYNEQFF; CDR3nt: TGTGCCAGCAGTTACTCGACTAGCGGGGCGTACAATGAGCAGTTCTTC
j_gene: TRBJ2-5; abundance: -; v_gene: TRBV19; d_gene: -; CDR3aa: CASSEQLQETQYF; CDR3nt: TGTGCCAGTAGTGAACAGCTACAAGAGACCCAGTACTTC
j_gene: TRBJ1-2; abundance: -; v_gene: TRBV4-1; d_gene: -; CDR3aa: CASSQDLQWRYTF; CDR3nt: TGCGCCAGCAGCCAAGATCTTCAGTGGCGCTACACCTTC
j_gene: TRBJ2-5; abundance: once; v_gene: TRBV6-6; d_gene: -; CDR3aa: CASSRGGETQYF; CDR3nt: TGTGCCAGCTCGCGGGGCGGGGAGACCCAGTACTTC
j_gene: TRBJ2-3; abundance: -; v_gene: TRBV9; d_gene: -; CDR3aa: CASSGGASSTDTQYF; CDR3nt: TGTGCCAGCAGCGGCGGGGCCTCTAGCACAGATACGCAGTATTTT
j_gene: TRBJ2-7; abundance: -; v_gene: TRBV5-6; d_gene: -; CDR3aa: CASSLAAGGRGDYEQYF; CDR3nt: TGTGCCAGCAGCTTGGCCGCCGGGGGCCGGGGGGACTACGAGCAGTACTTC